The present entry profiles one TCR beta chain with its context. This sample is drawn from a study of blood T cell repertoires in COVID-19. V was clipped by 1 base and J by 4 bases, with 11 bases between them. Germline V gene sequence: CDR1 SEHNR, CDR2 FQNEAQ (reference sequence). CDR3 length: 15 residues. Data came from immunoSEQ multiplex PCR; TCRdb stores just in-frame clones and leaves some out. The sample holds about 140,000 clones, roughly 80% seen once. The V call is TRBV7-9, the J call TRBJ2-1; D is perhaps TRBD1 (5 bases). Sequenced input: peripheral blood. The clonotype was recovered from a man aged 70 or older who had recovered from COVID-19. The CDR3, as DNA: TGTGCCAGCAGCTTAGTCACAGGCTTATACAATGAGCAGTTCTTC. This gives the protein CASSLVTGLYNEQFF.